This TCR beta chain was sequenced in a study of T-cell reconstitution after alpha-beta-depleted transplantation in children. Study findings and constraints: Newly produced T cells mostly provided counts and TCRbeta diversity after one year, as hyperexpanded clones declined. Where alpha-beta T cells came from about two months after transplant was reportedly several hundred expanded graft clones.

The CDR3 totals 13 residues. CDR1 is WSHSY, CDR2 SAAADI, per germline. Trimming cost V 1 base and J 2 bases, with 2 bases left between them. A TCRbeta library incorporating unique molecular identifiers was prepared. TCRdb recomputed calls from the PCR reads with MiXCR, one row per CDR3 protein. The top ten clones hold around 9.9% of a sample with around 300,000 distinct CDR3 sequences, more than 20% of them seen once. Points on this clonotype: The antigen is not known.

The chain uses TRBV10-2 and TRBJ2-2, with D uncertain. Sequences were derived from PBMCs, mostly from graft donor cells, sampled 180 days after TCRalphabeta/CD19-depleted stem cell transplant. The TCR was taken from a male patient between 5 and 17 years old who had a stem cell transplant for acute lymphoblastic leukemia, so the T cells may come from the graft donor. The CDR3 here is CASSEFNTGELFF. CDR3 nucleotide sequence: TGCGCCAGCAGTGAGTTTAACACCGGGGAGCTGTTTTTT.